Listed below are T cell receptor beta chains from one sample, sequenced in a study of long-term antiretroviral therapy in people with HIV. Produced via immunoSEQ multiplex PCR; TCRdb's table is partial and in-frame only. The profile shows over 15,000 clones, 90% to 95% of them singletons. This specimen was unsorted PBMCs, taken 0.6 years after starting antiretroviral therapy. The receptor source for this set is a woman in her thirties or forties with HIV. The CDR3 runs from the conserved cysteine through the conserved F or W. A D gene is named only where the DNA matches it firmly. Expanded clones are given a class, and other clones once, few, many or no size at all.

>TRBJ1-3|.|TRBV10-3|.
CAISAKIGNSGNTIYF
TGTGCCATCAGTGCGAAGATAGGGAACTCTGGAAACACCATATATTTT
>TRBJ1-1|.|TRBV7-2|TRBD1
CASSSRRTGGWTEAFF
TGTGCCAGCAGCTCACGACGGACAGGGGGTTGGACTGAAGCTTTCTTT
>TRBJ1-4|once|TRBV5-1|.
CASSPASTNEKLFF
TGCGCCAGCAGCCCAGCGTCGACTAATGAAAAACTGTTTTTT
>TRBJ1-2|.|TRBV19|.
CASTPDWLLTNYGYTF
TGTGCCAGTACCCCGGACTGGCTATTAACTAACTATGGCTACACCTTC
>TRBJ1-1|.|TRBV11-3|TRBD1
CASSTGARYTEAFF
TGTGCCAGCAGCACAGGGGCAAGGTACACTGAAGCTTTCTTT
>TRBJ1-1|.|TRBV30|.
CACTTGPGAFF
TGTGCCTGTACTACAGGGCCTGGGGCTTTCTTT
>TRBJ1-4|.|TRBV14|.
CASSQGVTGRLFF
TGTGCCAGCAGCCAAGGGGTGACGGGAAGACTGTTTTTT
>TRBJ1-2|.|TRBV4-3|TRBD1
CASSQATGIGYGYTF
TGCGCCAGCAGCCAAGCGACAGGGATTGGCTATGGCTACACCTTC
>TRBJ2-5|.|TRBV6-6|.
CASSLLEGGGRETQYF
TGTGCCAGCAGCCTTCTGGAAGGGGGTGGGCGAGAGACCCAGTACTTC
>TRBJ2-5|.|TRBV7-8|.
CASSLAFGPQETQYF
TGTGCCAGCAGCCTCGCTTTTGGGCCCCAGGAGACCCAGTACTTC
>TRBJ1-1|.|TRBV7-6|.
CASSPQRAESLLNTEAFF
TGTGCCAGCAGCCCACAACGGGCAGAATCCTTGCTGAACACTGAAGCTTTCTTT
>TRBJ2-7|.|TRBV7-6|TRBD2
CASSLGLAGRTYEQYF
TGTGCCAGCAGCTTGGGACTAGCGGGCCGAACCTACGAGCAGTACTTC
>TRBJ1-5|once|TRBV27|.
CASSLSDAQPQHF
TGTGCCAGCAGTTTATCGGACGCCCAGCCCCAGCATTTT
>TRBJ1-1|once|TRBV5-1|.
CASSTVAGDPEAFF
TGCGCCAGCAGCACGGTAGCAGGGGACCCTGAAGCTTTCTTT
>TRBJ1-2|.|TRBV10-3|.
CAISENIIVYGYTF
TGTGCCATCAGTGAAAACATAATCGTCTATGGCTACACCTTC
>TRBJ1-5|.|TRBV19|.
CASSIVQALGQPQHF
TGTGCCAGTAGTATAGTCCAGGCTCTCGGTCAGCCCCAGCATTTT
>TRBJ2-1|.|TRBV6-6|TRBD2
CASSYGGGNEQFF
TGTGCCAGCAGTTACGGCGGGGGGAATGAGCAGTTCTTC
>TRBJ1-1|.|TRBV2|.
CASSDKAGGAVTEAFF
TGTGCCAGCAGTGATAAAGCTGGGGGGGCAGTTACTGAAGCTTTCTTT